The sequence of this T cell receptor beta chain was determined in a study of shared clonotypes between healthy human individuals. The wider study: CD4 naive and CD4 memory each took three plates per donor, while CD8 naive took two and CD8 memory one. Notes on the study in general: Across subsets, estimated richness was generally greater for naive than for memory populations. Relative to clonotypes present in all four donors, those not shared had lower generation probabilities. Exclusively blood specimens were collected; tissue repertoires likely differ.

With regard to this clone: The antigen is undetermined.

The CDR3 spans 11 residues. With 11 bases removed from V and 4 bases from J, the gap between germline ends came to 11 bases. Germline V gene data show CDR1 as SNHLY and CDR2 as FYNNEI. The assay was immunoSEQ multiplex PCR, and TCRdb's table has in-frame clones only and misses some. The table has about 2.1 million clones, about 93% seen once. The naive CD8 fraction comprised CD45RO-negative cells positively selected for CCR7 and excluded terminally differentiated effector memory CD45RA+ cells. The clonotype was recovered from a man between 18 and 35 years old in good health. Some clones in this sample may be carry-over from other donors' samples. This chain uses TRBV2 with TRBJ1-1; D not certain. The sample consisted of naive CD8+ T cells from PBMCs. In DNA form, the CDR3 reads TGTGCCGCCCCCGGCCCCACTGAAGCTTTCTTT. Protein sequence: CAAPGPTEAFF. Drawing the rest from reference TRBV2 and TRBJ1-1, the complete variable domain is EPEVTQTPSHQVTQMGQEVILRCVPISNHLYFYWYRQILGQKVEFLVSFYNNEISEKSEIFDDQFSVERPDGSNFTLKIRSTKLEDSAMYFCAAPGPTEAFFGQGTRLTVV.